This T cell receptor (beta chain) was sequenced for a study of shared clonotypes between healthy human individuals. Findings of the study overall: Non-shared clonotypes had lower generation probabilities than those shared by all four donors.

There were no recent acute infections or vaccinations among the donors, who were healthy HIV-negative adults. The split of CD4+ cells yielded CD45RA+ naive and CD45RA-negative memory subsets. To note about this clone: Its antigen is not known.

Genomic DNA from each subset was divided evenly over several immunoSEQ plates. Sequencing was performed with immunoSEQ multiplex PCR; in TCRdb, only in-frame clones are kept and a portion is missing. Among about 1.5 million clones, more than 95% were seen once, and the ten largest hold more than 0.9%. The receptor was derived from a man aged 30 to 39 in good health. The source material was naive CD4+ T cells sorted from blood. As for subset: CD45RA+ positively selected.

CDR3 sequence reads: CASSDLDGSSQPQHF. The CDR3 DNA follows: TGTGCCAGCAGTGATTTAGATGGCTCGAGCCAGCCCCAGCATTTT. J is TRBJ1-5 and V is TRBV6-1, with no clear D. This CDR3 comprises 15 residues. V was shortened by 3 bases and J by 7 bases, with 16 bases between the two germline ends. Germline CDR1 is MNHNS and CDR2 is SASEGT.